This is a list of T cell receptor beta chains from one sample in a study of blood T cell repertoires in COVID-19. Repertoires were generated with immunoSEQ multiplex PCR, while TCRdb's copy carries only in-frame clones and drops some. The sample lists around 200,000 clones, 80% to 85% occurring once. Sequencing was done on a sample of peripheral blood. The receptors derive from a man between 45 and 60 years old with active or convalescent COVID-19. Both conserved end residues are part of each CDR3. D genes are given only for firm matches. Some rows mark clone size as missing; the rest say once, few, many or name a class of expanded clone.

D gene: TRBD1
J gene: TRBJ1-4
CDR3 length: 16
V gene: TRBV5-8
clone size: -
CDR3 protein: CASSHGQGTTNEKLFF
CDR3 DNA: TGTGCCAGCAGCCACGGACAGGGCACAACTAATGAAAAACTGTTTTTT

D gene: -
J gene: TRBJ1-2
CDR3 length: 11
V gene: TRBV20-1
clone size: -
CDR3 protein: CSARSSYGYTF
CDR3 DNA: TGCAGTGCTAGGAGTAGCTATGGCTACACCTTC

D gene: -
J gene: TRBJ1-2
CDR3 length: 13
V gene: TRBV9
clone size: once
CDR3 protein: CASSTQGYYGYTF
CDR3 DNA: TGTGCCAGCAGCACACAGGGCTACTATGGCTACACCTTC

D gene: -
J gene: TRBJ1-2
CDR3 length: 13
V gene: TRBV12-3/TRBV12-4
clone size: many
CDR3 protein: CASSAGGWYGYTF
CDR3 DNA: TGTGCCAGCAGTGCCGGGGGATGGTATGGCTACACCTTC

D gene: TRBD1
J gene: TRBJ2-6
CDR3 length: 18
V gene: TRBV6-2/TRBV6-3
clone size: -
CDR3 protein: CASSYSTGAVTGANVLTF
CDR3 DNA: TGTGCCAGCAGTTACTCTACAGGGGCAGTGACTGGGGCCAACGTCCTGACTTTC

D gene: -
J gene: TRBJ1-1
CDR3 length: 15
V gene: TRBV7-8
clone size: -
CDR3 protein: CASSANRGRDTEAFF
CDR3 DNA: TGTGCCAGCAGCGCCAATAGGGGAAGGGACACTGAAGCTTTCTTT

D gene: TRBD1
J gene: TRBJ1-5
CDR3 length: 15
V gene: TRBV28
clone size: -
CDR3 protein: CASTPGTGGSQPQHF
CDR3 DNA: TGTGCCAGCACCCCCGGGACAGGGGGCTCTCAGCCCCAGCATTTT

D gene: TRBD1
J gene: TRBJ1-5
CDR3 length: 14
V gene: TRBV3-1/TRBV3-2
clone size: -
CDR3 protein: CASSFGQGGQPQHF
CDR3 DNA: TGTGCCAGCAGTTTTGGACAGGGGGGTCAGCCCCAGCATTTT

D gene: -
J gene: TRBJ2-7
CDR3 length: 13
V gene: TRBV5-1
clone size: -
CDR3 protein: CASRADSSYEQYF
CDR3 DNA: TGCGCCAGTAGAGCGGACAGCTCCTACGAGCAGTACTTC

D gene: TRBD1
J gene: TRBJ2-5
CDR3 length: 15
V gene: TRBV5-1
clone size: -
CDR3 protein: CASSWGTATQETQYF
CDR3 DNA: TGCGCCAGCAGCTGGGGGACAGCGACCCAAGAGACCCAGTACTTC

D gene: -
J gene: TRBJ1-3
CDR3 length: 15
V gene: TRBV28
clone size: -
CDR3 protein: CASRTGLTSGNTIYF
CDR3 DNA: TGTGCCAGCAGGACGGGACTGACCTCTGGAAACACCATATATTTT

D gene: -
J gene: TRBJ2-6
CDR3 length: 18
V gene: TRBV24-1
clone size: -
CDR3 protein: CATSDFRGGASGANVLTF
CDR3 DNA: TGTGCCACCAGTGATTTCCGCGGGGGCGCCTCTGGGGCCAACGTCCTGACTTTC

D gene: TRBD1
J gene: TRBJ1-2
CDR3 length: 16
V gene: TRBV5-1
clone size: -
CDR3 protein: CASSLSPGQGAYGYTF
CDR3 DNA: TGCGCCAGCAGCCTCTCACCGGGACAGGGGGCCTATGGCTACACCTTC

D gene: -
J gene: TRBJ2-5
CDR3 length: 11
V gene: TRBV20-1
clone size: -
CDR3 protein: CSASFRETQYF
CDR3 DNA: TGCAGTGCTAGCTTCAGAGAGACCCAGTACTTC

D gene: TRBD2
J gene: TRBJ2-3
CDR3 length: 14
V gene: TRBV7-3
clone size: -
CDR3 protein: CASSQAGATDTQYF
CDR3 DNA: TGTGCCAGCAGCCAAGCGGGGGCCACAGATACGCAGTATTTT

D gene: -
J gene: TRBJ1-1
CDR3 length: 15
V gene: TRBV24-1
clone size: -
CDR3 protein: CATSDGVTVNTEAFF
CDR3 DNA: TGTGCCACCAGTGATGGGGTGACAGTGAACACTGAAGCTTTCTTT

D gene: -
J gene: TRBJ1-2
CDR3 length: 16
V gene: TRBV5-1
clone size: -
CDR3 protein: CASSPGGKPRETGYTF
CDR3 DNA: TGCGCCAGCAGCCCCGGGGGAAAACCTCGGGAGACGGGCTACACCTTC

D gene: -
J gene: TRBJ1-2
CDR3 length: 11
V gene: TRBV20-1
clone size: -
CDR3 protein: CSARDQGGYTF
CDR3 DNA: TGCAGTGCTAGAGATCAGGGGGGCTACACCTTC

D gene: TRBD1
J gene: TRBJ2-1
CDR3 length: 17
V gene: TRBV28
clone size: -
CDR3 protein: CASSRAGQGVRHNEQFF
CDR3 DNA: TGTGCCAGCAGTAGAGCAGGACAGGGGGTGAGACACAATGAGCAGTTCTTC